This section outlines one T cell receptor beta chain sequence together with its context. What it binds is unknown. V dropped 4 bases and J dropped 6; count of bases not matched to a gene: 5. The CDR3 loop spans 14 amino acids. Germline V gene lookup returns CDR1 KGHSH and CDR2 LQKENI. This entry is derived from a study of T cell responses to AZD1222 COVID-19 vaccine. The data were produced by immunoSEQ multiplex PCR, yet TCRdb's version contains in-frame clones alone and is incomplete. The table lists 130,000 to 150,000 clones, around 91% of them singletons, with 5% in the top ten. Study results and caveats: The study found vaccine-associated CD4 TCRs spanning spike, dominant at 160-218 and 743-854. Nearly half of spike-specific TCRs reportedly target unmutated variant regions. Clonal diversity was possibly underestimated; the donors were predominantly white British and more often female.

This rearrangement joins TRBV18 to TRBJ1-4, with TRBD1 matching over 7 bases. The sequenced sample was peripheral blood, obtained on day 0 of AZD1222 vaccination. The sequence was obtained from an adult in good health. In nucleotides, the CDR3 is TGTGCCAGCTCACAACAGGGGTCGGATGAAAAACTGTTTTTT. As protein: CASSQQGSDEKLFF.